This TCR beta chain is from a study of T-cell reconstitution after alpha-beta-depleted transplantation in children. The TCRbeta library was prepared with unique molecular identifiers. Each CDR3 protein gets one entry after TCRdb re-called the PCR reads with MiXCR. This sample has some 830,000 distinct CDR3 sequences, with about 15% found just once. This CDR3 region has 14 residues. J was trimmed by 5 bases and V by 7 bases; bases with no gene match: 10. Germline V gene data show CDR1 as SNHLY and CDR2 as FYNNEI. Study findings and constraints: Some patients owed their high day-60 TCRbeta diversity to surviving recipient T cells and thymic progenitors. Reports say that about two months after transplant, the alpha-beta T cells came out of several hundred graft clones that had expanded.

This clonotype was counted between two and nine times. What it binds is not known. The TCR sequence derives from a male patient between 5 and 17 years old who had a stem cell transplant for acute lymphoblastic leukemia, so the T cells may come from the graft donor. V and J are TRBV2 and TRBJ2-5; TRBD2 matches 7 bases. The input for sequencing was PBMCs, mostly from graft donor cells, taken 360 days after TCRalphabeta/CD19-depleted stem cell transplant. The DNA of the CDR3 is TGTGCCAGCATGAGAGGGACTATCAGGGAGACCCAGTACTTC. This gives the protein CASMRGTIRETQYF.